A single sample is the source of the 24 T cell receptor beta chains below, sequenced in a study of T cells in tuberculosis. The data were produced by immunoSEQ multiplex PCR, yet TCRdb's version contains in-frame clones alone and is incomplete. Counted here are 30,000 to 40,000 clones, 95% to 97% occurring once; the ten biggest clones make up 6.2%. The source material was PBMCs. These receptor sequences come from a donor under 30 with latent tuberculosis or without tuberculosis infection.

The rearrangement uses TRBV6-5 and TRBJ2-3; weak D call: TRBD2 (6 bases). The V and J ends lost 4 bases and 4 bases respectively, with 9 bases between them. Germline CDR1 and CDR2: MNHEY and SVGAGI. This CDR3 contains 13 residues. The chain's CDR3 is CASSSGRSDTQYF. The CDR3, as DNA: TGTGCCAGCAGTTCAGGGAGGTCAGATACGCAGTATTTT.

This CDR3 reads CASSEAPSGGDTQYF. Here the CDR3 DNA reads TGTGCCAGCAGTGAAGCGCCTAGCGGGGGAGATACGCAGTATTTT. J is TRBJ2-3 and V is TRBV6-1; 10 nucleotides align to TRBD2. The CDR3 extends over 15 amino acids. Trimming at V came to 0 bases and at J to 5 bases, leaving 2 bases not matched to a gene. CDR1 and CDR2 (germline): MNHNS, SASEGT.

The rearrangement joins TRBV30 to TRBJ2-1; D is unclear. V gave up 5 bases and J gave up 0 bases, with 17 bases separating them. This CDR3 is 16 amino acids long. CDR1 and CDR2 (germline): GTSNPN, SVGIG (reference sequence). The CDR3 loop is CAWAKELLFSYNEQFF. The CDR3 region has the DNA TGTGCCTGGGCGAAAGAGTTGTTGTTCTCCTACAATGAGCAGTTCTTC. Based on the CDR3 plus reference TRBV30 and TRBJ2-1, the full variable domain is SQTIHQWPATLVQPVGSPLSLECTVEGTSNPNLYWYRQAAGRGLQLLFYSVGIGQISSEVPQNLSASRPQDRQFILSSKKLLLSDSGFYLCAWAKELLFSYNEQFFGPGTRLTVL.

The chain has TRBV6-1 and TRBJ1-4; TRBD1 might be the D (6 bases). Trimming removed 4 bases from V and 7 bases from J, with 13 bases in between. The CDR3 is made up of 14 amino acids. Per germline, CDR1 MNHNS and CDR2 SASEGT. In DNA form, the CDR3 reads TGTGCCAGCAGTGCCCAGGGGTTAGGTGAAAAACTGTTTTTT. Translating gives CASSAQGLGEKLFF.

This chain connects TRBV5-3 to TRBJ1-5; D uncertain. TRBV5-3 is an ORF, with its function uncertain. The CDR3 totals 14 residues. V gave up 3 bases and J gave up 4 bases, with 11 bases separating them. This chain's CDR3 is CARSCAASNQPQHF. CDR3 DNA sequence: TGTGCCAGAAGCTGTGCGGCTTCTAATCAGCCCCAGCATTTT.

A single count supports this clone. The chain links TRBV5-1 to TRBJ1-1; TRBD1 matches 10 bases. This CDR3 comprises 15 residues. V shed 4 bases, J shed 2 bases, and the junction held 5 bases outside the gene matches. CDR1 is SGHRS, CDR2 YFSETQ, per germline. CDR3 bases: TGCGCCAGCAGCCCGCGGGACAGGGGAAACACTGAAGCTTTCTTT. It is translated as CASSPRDRGNTEAFF.

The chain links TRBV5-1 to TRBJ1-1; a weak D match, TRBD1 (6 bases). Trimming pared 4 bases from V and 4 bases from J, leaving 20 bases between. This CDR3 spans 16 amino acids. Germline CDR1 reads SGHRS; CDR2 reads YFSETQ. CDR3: CASSTTLVQGSTEAFF. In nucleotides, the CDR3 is TGCGCCAGCAGCACAACTCTTGTTCAGGGGTCCACTGAAGCTTTCTTT.

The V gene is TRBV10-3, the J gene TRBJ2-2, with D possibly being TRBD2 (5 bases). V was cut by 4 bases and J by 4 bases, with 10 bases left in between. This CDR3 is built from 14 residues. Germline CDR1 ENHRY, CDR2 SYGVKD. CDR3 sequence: CAISAWGATGELFF. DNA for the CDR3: TGTGCCATCAGTGCATGGGGAGCCACCGGGGAGCTGTTTTTT.

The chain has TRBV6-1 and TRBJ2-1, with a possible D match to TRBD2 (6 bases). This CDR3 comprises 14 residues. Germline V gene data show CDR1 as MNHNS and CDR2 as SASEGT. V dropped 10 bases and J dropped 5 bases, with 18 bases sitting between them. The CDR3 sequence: CAILTRGIHNEQFF. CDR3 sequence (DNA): TGTGCCATCCTTACCCGGGGGATACACAATGAGCAGTTCTTC.

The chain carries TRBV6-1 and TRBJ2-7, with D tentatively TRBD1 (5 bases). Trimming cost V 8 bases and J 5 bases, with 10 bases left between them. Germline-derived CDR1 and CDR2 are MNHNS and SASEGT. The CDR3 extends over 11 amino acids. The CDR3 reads CASQGPHEQYF. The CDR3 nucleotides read TGTGCCAGCCAGGGTCCCCACGAGCAGTACTTC.

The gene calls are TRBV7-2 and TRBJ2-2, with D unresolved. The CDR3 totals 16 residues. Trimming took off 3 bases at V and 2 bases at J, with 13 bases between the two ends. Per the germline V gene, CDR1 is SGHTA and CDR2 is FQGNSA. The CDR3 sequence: CASSLNSISNTGELFF. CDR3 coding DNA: TGTGCCAGCAGCTTGAATTCTATATCAAACACCGGGGAGCTGTTTTTT.

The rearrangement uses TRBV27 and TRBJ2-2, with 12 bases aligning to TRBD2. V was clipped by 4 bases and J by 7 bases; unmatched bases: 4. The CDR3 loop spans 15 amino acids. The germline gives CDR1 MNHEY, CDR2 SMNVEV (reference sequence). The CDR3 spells CASSYSSGRGGELFF. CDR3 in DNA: TGTGCCAGCAGTTATTCTAGCGGGAGGGGCGGGGAGCTGTTTTTT.

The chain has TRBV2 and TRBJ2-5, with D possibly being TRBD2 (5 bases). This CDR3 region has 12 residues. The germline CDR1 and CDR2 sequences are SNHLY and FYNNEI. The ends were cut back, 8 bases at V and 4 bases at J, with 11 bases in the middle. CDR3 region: CASLLVIETQYF. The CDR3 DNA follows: TGTGCCAGCTTACTAGTCATAGAGACCCAGTACTTC.

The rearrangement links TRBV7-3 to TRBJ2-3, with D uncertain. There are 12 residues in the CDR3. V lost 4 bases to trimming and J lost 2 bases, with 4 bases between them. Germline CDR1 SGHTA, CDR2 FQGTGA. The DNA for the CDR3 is TGTGCCAGCAGCTCCAACACAGATACGCAGTATTTT. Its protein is CASSSNTDTQYF.

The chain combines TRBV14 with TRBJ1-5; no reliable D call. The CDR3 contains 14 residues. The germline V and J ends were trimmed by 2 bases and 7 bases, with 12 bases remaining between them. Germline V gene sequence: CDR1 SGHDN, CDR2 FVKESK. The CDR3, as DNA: TGTGCCAGCAGCCAATCAGGCGCTGGGCAGCCCCAGCATTTT. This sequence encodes CASSQSGAGQPQHF.

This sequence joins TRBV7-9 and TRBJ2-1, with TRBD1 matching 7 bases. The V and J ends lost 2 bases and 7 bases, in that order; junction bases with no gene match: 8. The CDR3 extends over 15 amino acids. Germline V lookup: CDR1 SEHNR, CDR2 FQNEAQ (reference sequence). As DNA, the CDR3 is TGTGCCAGCAGCTTAACCGGGACAGTAGGTAATGAGCAGTTCTTC. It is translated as CASSLTGTVGNEQFF.

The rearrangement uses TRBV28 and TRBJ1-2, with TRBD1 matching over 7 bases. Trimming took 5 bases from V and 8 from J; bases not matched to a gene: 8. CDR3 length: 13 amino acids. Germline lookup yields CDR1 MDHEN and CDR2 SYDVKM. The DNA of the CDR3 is TGTGCCAGCAGTGGTTACAGGGGTCTAGGCTACACCTTC. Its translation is CASSGYRGLGYTF.

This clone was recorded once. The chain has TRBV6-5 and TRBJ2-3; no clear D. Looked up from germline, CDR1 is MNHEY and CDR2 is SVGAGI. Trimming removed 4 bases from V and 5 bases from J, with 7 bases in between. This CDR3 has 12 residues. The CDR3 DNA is TGTGCCAGCAGTTCTAGTGGAGATACGCAGTATTTT. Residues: CASSSSGDTQYF.

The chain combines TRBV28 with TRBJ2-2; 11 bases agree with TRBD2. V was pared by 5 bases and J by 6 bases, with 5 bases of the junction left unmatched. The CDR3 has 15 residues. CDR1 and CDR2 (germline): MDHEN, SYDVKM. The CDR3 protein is CASSIAGGRAGELFF. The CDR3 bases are TGTGCCAGCAGTATAGCGGGAGGGCGGGCCGGGGAGCTGTTTTTT.

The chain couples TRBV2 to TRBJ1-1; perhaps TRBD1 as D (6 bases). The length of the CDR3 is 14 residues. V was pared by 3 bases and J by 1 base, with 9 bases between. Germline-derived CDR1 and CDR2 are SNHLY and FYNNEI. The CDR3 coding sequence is TGTGCCAGCAGTGAGGGCAGGGGGAACACTGAAGCTTTCTTT. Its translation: CASSEGRGNTEAFF.

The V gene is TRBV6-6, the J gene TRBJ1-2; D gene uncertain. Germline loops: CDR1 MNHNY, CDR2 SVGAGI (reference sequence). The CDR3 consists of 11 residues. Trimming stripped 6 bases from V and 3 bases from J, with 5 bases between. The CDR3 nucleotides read TGTGCCAGCAGACTATACTATGGCTACACCTTC. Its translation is CASRLYYGYTF.

In DNA, the CDR3 is TGTGCCAGCAGCGGCTACGGGACAGGGAATGGCTACACCTTC. This translates into CASSGYGTGNGYTF. The gene calls are TRBV7-8 and TRBJ1-2, with TRBD1 matching over 9 bases. The CDR3 covers 14 residues. The germline gives CDR1 SGHVS, CDR2 FQNEAQ. Trimming took 5 bases from V and 6 from J; bases not matched to a gene: 7.

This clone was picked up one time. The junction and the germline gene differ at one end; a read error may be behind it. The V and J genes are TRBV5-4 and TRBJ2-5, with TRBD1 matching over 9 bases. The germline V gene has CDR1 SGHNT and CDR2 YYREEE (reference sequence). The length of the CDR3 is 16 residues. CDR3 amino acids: CASSWYTGGLGETQYF. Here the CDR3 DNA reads TGTGCCAGTAGCTGGTATACAGGGGGCCTGGGGGAGACCCAGTACTTC.

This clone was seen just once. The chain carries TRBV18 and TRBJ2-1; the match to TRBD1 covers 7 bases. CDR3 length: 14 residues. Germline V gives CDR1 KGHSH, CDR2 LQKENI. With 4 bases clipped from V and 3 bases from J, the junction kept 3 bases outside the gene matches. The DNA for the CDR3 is TGTGCCAGCTCACGGGACAGAAGCTACAATGAGCAGTTCTTC. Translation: CASSRDRSYNEQFF.